This T cell receptor beta chain appears in the sequencing data of a study of Graves' ophthalmopathy and Graves' hyperthyroidism. Only newly diagnosed hyperthyroidism patients aged 18 to 65, with under 2 months' duration, were enrolled. The CDR3 length is 9 residues. V was clipped by 6 bases and J by 13 bases, with 7 bases between them. CDR3 regions of TCR beta were amplified from RNA transcripts. First-round RT-PCR with HTBI primers preceded a second-round multiplex PCR. Each CDR3 protein is one row after TCRdb ran MiXCR on the multiplex PCR reads. This sample yields 1 million to 1.3 million distinct CDR3 sequences, of which less than 45% are seen a single time; approximately 12% belongs to the top ten. Study-level points and caveats: The authors also found most expanded thyroid clonotypes above 0.001 frequency in blood.

As to this clonotype: Its antigen is still unknown.

The sample was peripheral blood or thyroid tissue (not recorded which). The receptor was isolated from an adult man with Graves' hyperthyroidism. The chain recombines TRBV12-3 or TRBV12-4 with TRBJ1-5, with D tentatively TRBD1 (5 bases). CDR3 nucleotides: TGTGCCAGCAGCCAGGGACAGCATTTT. Its translation: CASSQGQHF.